Presented here are 10 T cell receptor beta chains from one specimen sequenced in a study of T cell responses to AZD1222 COVID-19 vaccine. TCRdb keeps only in-frame clones here, not all; method: immunoSEQ multiplex PCR. The table has fewer than 75,000 clones, around nine tenths seen once. Sequenced here: peripheral blood, sampled 28 days after the second dose of the MenACWY control vaccine. Receptors were obtained from an adult who received the MenACWY meningococcal vaccine as a control.

J is TRBJ2-7 and V is TRBV9; 9 bases align to TRBD1. The germline V gene encodes CDR1 SGDLS and CDR2 YYNGEE. J gave up 6 bases and V 3 bases, and 10 bases lay outside the gene matches. The CDR3 length is 15 residues. This CDR3 is CASSDPGQGSGEQYF. Written as DNA, the CDR3 is TGTGCCAGCAGCGACCCGGGACAGGGATCCGGCGAGCAGTACTTC.

This clone occurred once. J is TRBJ2-7 and V is TRBV12-5; 7 nucleotides match TRBD1. CDR1 and CDR2 (germline): LGHNT, FRNRAP. The ends lost 10 bases at V and 6 bases at J; junction bases unmatched: 15. The CDR3 sequence is 14 residues long. CDR3 DNA: TGTGCTACGTGTCAGGGACAGCAACTCGGCGAGCAGTACTTC. This gives the protein CATCQGQQLGEQYF.

The chain links TRBV5-1 to TRBJ2-7, with TRBD2 matching 8 bases. The germline CDR1 and CDR2 sequences are SGHRS and YFSETQ. This CDR3 comprises 14 residues. V lost 7 bases and J lost 5; bases outside the gene matches: 11. The CDR3 coding sequence is TGCGCCAGCGCGGGGGGATCGGAATTCGACGAGCAGTACTTC. Its translation: CASAGGSEFDEQYF.

The V and J genes are TRBV27 and TRBJ2-4; D tentatively reads TRBD1 or TRBD2 (5 bases each). This CDR3 has 16 residues. Trimming pared 1 base from V and 5 bases from J, leaving 15 bases between. CDR1 is MNHEY and CDR2 is SMNVEV in the germline V gene (reference sequence). CDR3 region: CASSLLGTSTQNIQYF. The CDR3 nucleotides are TGTGCCAGCAGTTTATTGGGGACCTCTACACAAAACATTCAGTACTTC.

The rearrangement joins TRBV19 to TRBJ1-5, with D unresolved. Trimming took off 5 bases at V and 6 bases at J, with 5 bases between the two ends. In germline, CDR1 is LNHDA, CDR2 SQIVND (reference sequence). CDR3 size: 11 residues. The CDR3 bases are TGTGCCAGTAGTGAGGGTCAGCCCCAGCATTTT. It specifies CASSEGQPQHF.

The rearrangement links TRBV28 to TRBJ1-2; D is uncertain. The CDR3 runs to 11 residues. Germline V gene data show CDR1 as MDHEN and CDR2 as SYDVKM. Trimming cost V 8 bases and J 7 bases, with 11 bases left between them. The CDR3 is CASAGLFGYTF. The CDR3 nucleotides are TGTGCCAGCGCCGGGCTGTTTGGCTACACCTTC.

The sample holds one count of this clone. The chain recombines TRBV9 with TRBJ1-2, with D unresolved. Germline lookup yields CDR1 SGDLS and CDR2 YYNGEE. V gave up 3 bases and J gave up 8 bases, with 11 bases separating them. There are 12 residues in the CDR3. This CDR3 is CASSDRLEGYTF. The DNA for the CDR3 is TGTGCCAGCAGCGACCGACTGGAGGGCTACACCTTC.

The chain links TRBV7-9 to TRBJ2-1; D perhaps matches TRBD2 (6 bases). The CDR3 has 14 amino acids. Between the trimmed V and J ends, which lost 3 bases and 6 bases, there was a span of 12 bases. CDR1 is SEHNR, CDR2 FQNEAQ, per germline (reference sequence). In DNA, the CDR3 is TGTGCCAGCAGCTTGGTGACTAGTGGCAATGAGCAGTTCTTC. The encoded protein is CASSLVTSGNEQFF.

The rearrangement joins TRBV28 to TRBJ1-2; the match to TRBD1 covers 9 bases. The germline V gene encodes CDR1 MDHEN and CDR2 SYDVKM. The CDR3 consists of 13 residues. Unmatched junction bases numbered 1, after V lost 4 bases and J lost 4 bases. CDR3 coding DNA: TGTGCCAGCAGTTCGGGACAGGGCTATGGCTACACCTTC. Translation: CASSSGQGYGYTF.

J is TRBJ2-5 and V is TRBV10-2; the D gene is possibly TRBD2 (6 bases). The CDR3 is 13 residues long. Germline V gene lookup returns CDR1 WSHSY and CDR2 SAAADI. Trimming left V 4 bases short and J 5 bases short, with 11 bases between. CDR3 coding DNA: TGCGCCAGCAGTGCAGCAGGGAGGGAGACCCAGTACTTC. This translates into CASSAAGRETQYF.